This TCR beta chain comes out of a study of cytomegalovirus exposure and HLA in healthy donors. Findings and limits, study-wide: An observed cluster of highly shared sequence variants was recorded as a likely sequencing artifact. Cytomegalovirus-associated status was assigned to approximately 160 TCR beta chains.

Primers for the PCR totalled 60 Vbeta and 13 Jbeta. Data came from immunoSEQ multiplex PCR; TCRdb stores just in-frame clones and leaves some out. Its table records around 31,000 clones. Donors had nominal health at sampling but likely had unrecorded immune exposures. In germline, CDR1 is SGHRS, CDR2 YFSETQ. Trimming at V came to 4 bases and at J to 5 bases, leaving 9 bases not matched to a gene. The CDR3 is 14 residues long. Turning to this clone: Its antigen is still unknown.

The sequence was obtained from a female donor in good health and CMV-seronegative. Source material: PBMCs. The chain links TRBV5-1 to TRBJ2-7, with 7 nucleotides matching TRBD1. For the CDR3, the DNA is TGCGCCAGCAGCCGGGACCAGGGGACAGACGAGCAGTACTTC. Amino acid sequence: CASSRDQGTDEQYF.